This entry describes one T cell receptor beta chain. The sample comes from a study of T cell changes during pregnancy in multiple sclerosis. TCRdb's copy holds only in-frame clones and misses some; the assay was immunoSEQ multiplex PCR. The sample carries approximately 60,000 clones, about 92% recorded once. V lost 7 bases, J lost 2 bases, and 18 bases stayed unmatched. The germline gives CDR1 SEHNR, CDR2 FQNEAQ (reference sequence). This CDR3 spans 18 amino acids. Sequencing used CD4+ T cells from peripheral blood mononuclear cells, obtained in the second trimester of pregnancy. The J gene is TRBJ2-3, the V gene TRBV7-9, with 7 bases lining up with TRBD2. The clonotype comes from a female donor with multiple sclerosis, enrolled in a pregnancy study. CDR3 bases: TGTGCCAGCACCTTCGCCAGCGGGATTGTGAGCCCCACAGATACGCAGTATTTT. Translation: CASTFASGIVSPTDTQYF.